This T cell receptor (beta chain) emerged from a study of T cells in Graves' hyperthyroidism and ophthalmopathy. Study information: The initial diagnosis was the point when peripheral blood was collected, ahead of any treatment. Overall study results and limits: The authors' 13 V-J model separated ophthalmopathy from stable hyperthyroidism.

The table lists this clonotype with a few counts. Its antigen is undetermined. The ends were cut back, 0 bases at V and 2 bases at J, with 9 bases in the middle. Germline lookup yields CDR1 SGHRS and CDR2 YFSETQ. The CDR3 is 15 amino acids. Disease duration under 2 months; hyperthyroidism patients were aged 18 to 65. RNA transcripts were the template for amplifying TCR beta CDR3 regions. RT-PCR in the first round (using the HTBI primer set) targeted the TCR CDR3. One entry per CDR3 protein results from TCRdb running MiXCR on the multiplex PCR reads. Of hundreds of thousands of distinct CDR3 sequences in the sample, about 17% are singletons; the top ten hold approximately 3.8%.

This TCR derives from a woman in her 30s with Graves' hyperthyroidism. Sequencing was carried out using blood. V is TRBV5-1 and J is TRBJ2-1; D is perhaps TRBD2 (6 bases). This CDR3 reads CASSLVSGAYNEQFF. Here the CDR3 DNA reads TGCGCCAGCAGCTTGGTTAGCGGAGCCTACAATGAGCAGTTCTTC.